What follows is one TCR beta chain and its context. Germline CDR1 and CDR2: SGHRS and YFSETQ. The V and J ends lost 2 bases and 1 base respectively, with 12 bases between them. The CDR3 is made up of 15 amino acids. The data originate from a study of blood T cell repertoires in COVID-19. On the study more broadly: Sites across the United States, Italy and Spain contributed samples from acute and convalescent COVID-19. PBMCs, B-cell-depleted T cells, or T cells were the source of the cDNA or gDNA that made up the material.

Seattle enrolled patients during active infection and tracked them longitudinally. As processed by the authors: Estimated nucleated cell counts came from reference gene primer amplification. TCRdb's table, derived via immunoSEQ multiplex PCR, lists solely in-frame clones and lacks some. V, J and clone size derive from that table, while D and trimming were established from the DNA sequence. The sample includes some 64,000 clones, roughly 75% seen only once; the top ten take approximately 15%. The clonotype was recovered from a man aged 55 to 70 with COVID-19, enrolled during active disease. The chain couples TRBV5-1 to TRBJ1-1, with D possibly matching TRBD1 (5 bases). The sequenced sample was peripheral blood. CDR3 nucleotide sequence: TGCGCCAGCAGCTTCCACGGGGGGTGGAACACTGAAGCTTTCTTT. This encodes CASSFHGGWNTEAFF.